The clone carrying this T cell receptor beta chain was found once. Authors' data handling: Estimates of nucleated cell counts were drawn from the amplification of reference gene primers. Sequencing used immunoSEQ multiplex PCR; TCRdb keeps in-frame clones, though not all of them. V and J calls and clone size are given by that table; D and trimming were obtained from the DNA. The table has about 220,000 clones, less than 85% seen once. This sample was taken from a study of blood T cell repertoires in COVID-19. CDR1 and CDR2 (germline): SGDLS, YYNGEE. Trimming at V came to 0 bases and at J to 2 bases, leaving 14 bases not matched to a gene. CDR3 length: 19 amino acids.

This clonotype was obtained from a woman in her seventies with acute or convalescent COVID-19. Sequences were obtained from peripheral blood. This chain links TRBV9 with TRBJ2-5, with 9 bases lining up with TRBD2. This CDR3 is CASSVALTTSGGLQETQYF. The CDR3 coding sequence is TGTGCCAGCAGCGTAGCTCTCACGACAAGCGGGGGGCTTCAAGAGACCCAGTACTTC. Filled out from reference TRBV9 and TRBJ2-5, the complete variable domain reads DSGVTQTPKHLITATGQRVTLRCSPRSGDLSVYWYQQSLDQGLQFLIQYYNGEERAKGNILERFSAQQFPDLHSELNLSSLELGDSALYFCASSVALTTSGGLQETQYFGPGTRLLVL.